Below, 27 T cell receptor beta chains from the same sample are listed, as sequenced in a study of multiple sclerosis patients with progressive multifocal leukoencephalopathy. Sequencing used immunoSEQ multiplex PCR; TCRdb keeps in-frame clones, though not all of them. The sample gives over 25,000 clones, over 75% of which show up once; under 4% is in the top ten. Sample time point: time of PML onset. Source: PBMCs, taken from a patient treated with natalizumab. The source is a human donor with progressive multifocal leukoencephalopathy.

The V and J genes are TRBV29-1 and TRBJ1-5; 8 nucleotides line up with TRBD1. Unmatched junction bases numbered 6, after V lost 4 bases and J lost 7 bases. The CDR3 contains 13 residues. The germline V gene has CDR1 SQVTM and CDR2 ANQGSEA. The DNA of the CDR3 is TGCAGCGTTGCCGGACAGGGTGAGCAGCCCCAGCATTTT. Translating it yields CSVAGQGEQPQHF.

CDR3 amino acids: CASALGTSGSIGNEQFF. The CDR3 bases are TGTGCCAGCGCCCTTGGGACTAGCGGGAGTATCGGCAATGAGCAGTTCTTC. The V gene is TRBV14, the J gene TRBJ2-1; 14 bases align to TRBD2. This CDR3 has 17 residues. V lost 8 bases to trimming and J lost 6 bases; unmatched junction nucleotides: 12. Germline loops: CDR1 SGHDN, CDR2 FVKESK.

The rearrangement links TRBV27 to TRBJ2-1; 7 nucleotides line up with TRBD2. Trimming at V came to 7 bases and at J to 15 bases, leaving 12 bases not matched to a gene. This CDR3 comprises 12 residues. Germline values: CDR1 MNHEY, CDR2 SMNVEV (reference sequence). CDR3 DNA sequence: TGTGCCAGCAACCCTCTGGGGGGGGAGGTGTTCTTC. Translation gives CASNPLGGEVFF.

The chain combines TRBV11-2 with TRBJ2-7; D ambiguous. Per the germline V gene, CDR1 is SGHAT and CDR2 is FQNNGV. The CDR3 runs 13 residues. V lost 4 bases and J lost 2, with 9 bases in between. This chain's CDR3 is CASSSKTTYEQYF. The CDR3 nucleotides read TGTGCCAGCAGCTCCAAAACCACCTACGAGCAGTACTTC.

The CDR3 spells CASSFGGSSGALYEQYF. The DNA of the CDR3 is TGTGCCAGCAGCTTCGGGGGTTCTAGCGGGGCCCTCTACGAGCAGTACTTC. The chain carries TRBV5-4 and TRBJ2-7; 9 bases are shared with TRBD2. Germline V gene lookup returns CDR1 SGHNT and CDR2 YYREEE (reference sequence). The CDR3 has 17 amino acids. The V segment lost 2 bases and the J segment 3 bases; nucleotides outside the gene matches: 12.

The gene calls are TRBV5-4 and TRBJ2-3; TRBD1 aligns across 8 bases. CDR1 SGHNT and CDR2 YYREEE come from the germline V gene (reference sequence). The ends lost 4 bases at V and 0 bases at J; junction bases unmatched: 4. This CDR3 has 15 amino acids. DNA for the CDR3: TGTGCCAGCAGCCTAGACAGGGGCAGCACAGATACGCAGTATTTT. Translating it yields CASSLDRGSTDTQYF.

The chain carries TRBV6-1 and TRBJ1-1, with D possibly being TRBD1 (6 bases). V was cut by 2 bases and J by 4 bases, with 11 bases left in between. CDR1 and CDR2 (germline): MNHNS, SASEGT. This CDR3 comprises 14 residues. CDR3 sequence reads: CASSERGLSTEAFF. In nucleotides, the CDR3 is TGTGCCAGCAGTGAAAGGGGGTTGAGCACTGAAGCTTTCTTT.

V usage is TRBV9 and J usage is TRBJ2-3; D is ambiguous. The V and J ends lost 0 bases and 4 bases respectively, with 6 bases between them. Germline CDR1 SGDLS, CDR2 YYNGEE. This CDR3 spans 13 amino acids. The CDR3: CASSVDSADTQYF. As DNA, the CDR3 is TGTGCCAGCAGCGTAGATTCGGCAGATACGCAGTATTTT.

The V call is TRBV5-8, the J call TRBJ1-2, with D perhaps TRBD1 (5 bases). V was cut by 3 bases and J by 7 bases, with 10 bases left in between. This CDR3 has 12 amino acids. Germline lookup yields CDR1 SGHTS and CDR2 YDEGEE. CDR3 sequence: CASSWAGPGYTF. The CDR3 nucleotides read TGTGCCAGCAGCTGGGCAGGGCCTGGCTACACCTTC.

The chain couples TRBV7-9 to TRBJ1-1, with unresolved D. This CDR3 is built from 13 residues. Germline lookup yields CDR1 SEHNR and CDR2 FQNEAQ (reference sequence). V lost 1 base, J lost 2 bases, and 5 bases lay in between. The CDR3 loop reads CASSLEDNTEAFF. The CDR3 DNA sequence: TGTGCCAGCAGCTTAGAGGACAACACTGAAGCTTTCTTT.

V gene TRBV12-5 combines with J gene TRBJ1-1; TRBD1 matches at 7 bases. The ends lost 3 bases at V and 1 base at J; junction bases unmatched: 2. Germline CDR1 and CDR2: LGHNT and FRNRAP. The CDR3 spans 14 residues. CDR3 in amino acids: CASGLGDRNTEAFF. Here the CDR3 DNA reads TGTGCTAGTGGTTTAGGGGACAGGAACACTGAAGCTTTCTTT.

By frequency in the sample, this clone is medium-sized (0.01 to 0.1%). The gene calls are TRBV18 and TRBJ1-2, with 8 bases matching TRBD1. J was trimmed by 7 bases and V by 4 bases; bases with no gene match: 11. Germline lookup yields CDR1 KGHSH and CDR2 LQKENI. The CDR3 loop spans 15 amino acids. The CDR3 loop is CASSLQGQGEGGYTF. CDR3 DNA: TGTGCCAGCTCACTGCAAGGACAGGGAGAGGGTGGCTACACCTTC.

This chain joins TRBV2 and TRBJ1-1, with 11 bases matching TRBD1. The CDR3 runs 14 residues. J gave up 5 bases and V 3 bases, and 2 bases lay outside the gene matches. Germline CDR1 SNHLY, CDR2 FYNNEI. The CDR3 sequence: CASSEGQGVTEAFF. The CDR3 DNA reads as TGTGCCAGCAGTGAGGGACAGGGGGTGACTGAAGCTTTCTTT.

The table lists this clone with a count of one. The rearrangement links TRBV2 to TRBJ2-6, with 8 bases aligning to TRBD1. The trim removed 7 bases at V and 1 base at J, leaving 6 bases unmatched. The CDR3 extends over 16 amino acids. Per germline, CDR1 SNHLY and CDR2 FYNNEI. The CDR3 DNA reads as TGTGCCAGCACACGAGACAGGGGTTCTGGGGCCAACGTCCTGACTTTC. As protein: CASTRDRGSGANVLTF.

This chain uses TRBV7-2 with TRBJ2-2; no clear D gene. CDR1 is SGHTA, CDR2 FQGNSA, per germline. Trimming removed 5 bases from V and 6 bases from J, with 13 bases in between. This CDR3 contains 14 residues. This chain's CDR3 is CASSGAGISGELFF. DNA for the CDR3: TGTGCCAGCAGCGGAGCAGGAATCTCCGGGGAGCTGTTTTTT.

The genes are TRBV5-4 and TRBJ2-7; 14 bases match TRBD2. Germline V CDR1 and CDR2: SGHNT, YYREEE (reference sequence). The ends lost 10 bases at V and 1 base at J; junction bases unmatched: 13. There are 17 residues in the CDR3. The CDR3 DNA sequence: TGTGCCGTTACAGGGACTAGCGGGAGAGGGGGGTCCTACGAGCAGTACTTC. Translation: CAVTGTSGRGGSYEQYF. The variable domain in full, with the rest retrieved from reference TRBV5-4 and TRBJ2-7, is ETGVTQSPTHLIKTRGQQVTLRCSSQSGHNTVSWYQQALGQGPQFIFQYYREEENGRGNFPPRFSGLQFPNYSSELNVNALELDDSALYLCAVTGTSGRGGSYEQYFGPGTRLTVT.

The chain joins TRBV11-3 to TRBJ1-1, with TRBD1 matching over 9 bases. The CDR3 has 16 residues. Germline V lookup: CDR1 SGHNT, CDR2 YENEEA. V was clipped by 5 bases and J by 5 bases; unmatched bases: 12. CDR3 loop: CASSPGQGGRKTEAFF. The CDR3 DNA reads TGTGCCAGCAGCCCGGGACAGGGAGGAAGAAAAACTGAAGCTTTCTTT.

This clone has just one count. This rearrangement joins TRBV27 to TRBJ2-1, with a weak D call TRBD1 (8 bases). The CDR3 consists of 15 residues. Germline-derived CDR1 and CDR2 are MNHEY and SMNVEV (reference sequence). The ends were cut back, 6 bases at V and 8 bases at J, with 20 bases in the middle. DNA for the CDR3: TGTGCCAGCAGAGCCACAGGGGGGGTCGGCGATGAGCAGTTCTTC. It translates to CASRATGGVGDEQFF.

J is TRBJ1-1 and V is TRBV6-5, with D maybe TRBD1 (5 bases). V was clipped by 1 base and J by 2 bases, with 11 bases between them. CDR3 length equals 15 residues. Germline CDR1 reads MNHEY; CDR2 reads SVGAGI. The CDR3 nucleotides are TGTGCCAGCAGTTACTGGCGGGGGTCTAACACTGAAGCTTTCTTT. Amino acid sequence: CASSYWRGSNTEAFF.

This clone was seen a few times. The V call is TRBV2, the J call TRBJ1-4; no definite D call. This CDR3 has 14 amino acids. The germline gives CDR1 SNHLY, CDR2 FYNNEI. Trimming took off 0 bases at V and 4 bases at J, with 6 bases between the two ends. Here the CDR3 DNA reads TGTGCCAGCAGTGAAGCGGGGTTTAATGAAAAACTGTTTTTT. This encodes CASSEAGFNEKLFF.

In the case of this clone: Different DNA sequences within this sample yield the same CDR3. The rearrangement uses TRBV5-4 and TRBJ2-1; 14 positions match TRBD2. Per the germline V gene, CDR1 is SGHNT and CDR2 is YYREEE (reference sequence). V gave up 4 bases and J gave up 8 bases; unmatched junction bases: 8. The CDR3 length is 16 residues. The chain's CDR3 is CASSRGTSGSGDEQFF. For the CDR3, the DNA is TGTGCCAGCAGCCGCGGGACTAGCGGGAGTGGGGATGAGCAGTTCTTC.

This clone was counted once. The chain links TRBV27 to TRBJ2-1; D is undetermined. Deletions cut 5 bases from V and 2 bases from J, with 10 bases between. This CDR3 region has 14 residues. Per germline, CDR1 MNHEY and CDR2 SMNVEV (reference sequence). In DNA, the CDR3 is TGTGCCAGCAGTCGTGGCGACCCCTACAATGAGCAGTTCTTC. It translates to CASSRGDPYNEQFF.

CDR3 amino acids: CATRDRGFQETQYF. CDR3 in DNA: TGTGCCACCAGGGACAGGGGGTTCCAAGAGACCCAGTACTTC. This chain links TRBV15 with TRBJ2-5; TRBD1 aligns across 10 bases. V gave up 6 bases and J gave up 1 base; unmatched junction bases: 2. Per the germline V gene, CDR1 is LNHNV and CDR2 is YYDKDF (reference sequence). CDR3 length: 14 amino acids.

The rearrangement uses TRBV7-3 and TRBJ2-2; 10 positions match TRBD1. Per the germline V gene, CDR1 is SGHTA and CDR2 is FQGTGA. V lost 5 bases and J lost 4; bases outside the gene matches: 19. The CDR3 is 20 amino acids. The CDR3 region is CASSLNVPPGDRGTTGELFF. CDR3 DNA sequence: TGTGCCAGCAGCCTTAACGTCCCCCCGGGGGACAGGGGTACCACCGGGGAGCTGTTTTTT. The entire variable domain, with the rest obtained from reference TRBV7-3 and TRBJ2-2, is as follows: GAGVSQTPSNKVTEKGKYVELRCDPISGHTALYWYRQSLGQGPEFLIYFQGTGAADDSGLPNDRFFAVRPEGSVSTLKIQRTERGDSAVYLCASSLNVPPGDRGTTGELFFGEGSRLTVL.

This clone was detected only a few times. The rearrangement links TRBV2 to TRBJ1-1; D not resolved. Germline-derived CDR1 and CDR2 are SNHLY and FYNNEI. This CDR3 is built from 13 residues. V was trimmed by 9 bases and J by 1 base, leaving 12 bases between them. The CDR3, as DNA: TGTGCCAGGGTCCAGCCGGGGAACACTGAAGCTTTCTTT. Its protein product is CARVQPGNTEAFF.

The chain has TRBV6-4 and TRBJ2-1, with 13 bases matching TRBD2. CDR1 is MRHNA and CDR2 is SNTAGT in the germline V gene. The V and J ends lost 7 bases and 7 bases, in that order; junction bases with no gene match: 4. The CDR3 spans 14 residues. Here the CDR3 reads CASKATSGGNEQFF. The CDR3 nucleotides read TGTGCCAGCAAGGCGACTAGCGGGGGGAATGAGCAGTTCTTC.

The genes are TRBV2 and TRBJ2-3; D gene uncertain. Germline V gene data show CDR1 as SNHLY and CDR2 as FYNNEI. V lost 7 bases, J lost 11 bases, and 13 bases lay in between. The CDR3 is 11 residues long. The DNA for the CDR3 is TGTGCCAGCACCCTTTACGACCGGCAGTATTTT. Translated, it gives CASTLYDRQYF.